The present T cell receptor (beta chain) was sequenced within a study of T cells in Graves' hyperthyroidism and ophthalmopathy. Whole-study results and caveats: Clonotypes that were expanded in thyroid above 0.001 mostly appeared in blood too.

Reasons for excluding patients were uncontrolled infection, other autoimmune disease, pregnancy or lactation. From germline, CDR1 is SGHTS and CDR2 YDEGEE. This CDR3 comprises 16 residues. Trimming removed 4 bases from V and 5 bases from J; junction bases left unmatched: 10. Amplified regions were TCR beta CDR3 sequences from RNA transcripts. HTBI primers were used for first-round RT-PCR of the TCR CDR3. TCRdb ran MiXCR on the multiplex PCR reads and lists one entry per CDR3 protein. This table has about 160,000 distinct CDR3 sequences, about 9% appearing once. This clonotype was counted many times. Antigen unknown.

The clonotype originates from a woman between 18 and 30 years old with Graves' hyperthyroidism that later progressed to Graves' ophthalmopathy. Input material: blood. The chain combines TRBV5-8 with TRBJ1-5; 9 nucleotides match TRBD1. The CDR3 sequence: CASSRTGARRYQPQHF. CDR3 nucleotide sequence: TGTGCCAGCAGCCGGACAGGGGCGCGACGGTATCAGCCCCAGCATTTT.